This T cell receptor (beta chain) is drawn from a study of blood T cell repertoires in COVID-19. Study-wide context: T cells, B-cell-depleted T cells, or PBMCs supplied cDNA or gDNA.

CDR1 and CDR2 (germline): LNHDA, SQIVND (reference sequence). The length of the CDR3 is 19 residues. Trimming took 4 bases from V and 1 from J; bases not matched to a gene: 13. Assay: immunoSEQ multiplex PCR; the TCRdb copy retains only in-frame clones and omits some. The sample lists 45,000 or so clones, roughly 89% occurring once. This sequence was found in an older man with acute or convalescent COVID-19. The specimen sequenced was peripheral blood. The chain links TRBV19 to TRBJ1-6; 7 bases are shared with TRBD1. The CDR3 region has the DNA TGTGCCAGTAGTACCGACGAGTACAGGGGCGGTTCCTATAATTCACCCCTCCACTTT. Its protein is CASSTDEYRGGSYNSPLHF.